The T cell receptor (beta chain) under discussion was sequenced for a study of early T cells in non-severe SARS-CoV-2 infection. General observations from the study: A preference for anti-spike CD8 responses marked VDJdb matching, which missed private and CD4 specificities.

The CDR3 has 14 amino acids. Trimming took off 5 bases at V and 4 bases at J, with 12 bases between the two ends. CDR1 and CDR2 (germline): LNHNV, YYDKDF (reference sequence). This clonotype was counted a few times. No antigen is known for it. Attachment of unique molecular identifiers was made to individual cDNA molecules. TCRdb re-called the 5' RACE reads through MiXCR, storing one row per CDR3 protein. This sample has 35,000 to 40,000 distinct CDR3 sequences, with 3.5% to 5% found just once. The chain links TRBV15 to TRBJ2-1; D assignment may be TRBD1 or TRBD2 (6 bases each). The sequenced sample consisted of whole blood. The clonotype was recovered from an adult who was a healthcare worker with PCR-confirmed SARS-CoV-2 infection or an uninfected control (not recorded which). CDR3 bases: TGTGCCACCAGCGGAGGGGGTTCTTACAATGAGCAGTTCTTC. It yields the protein CATSGGGSYNEQFF.